A selection of T cell receptor beta chains follows, all from one sample in a study of blood T cell repertoires in COVID-19. Measured with immunoSEQ multiplex PCR; TCRdb has only the in-frame clones, and not every one. The sample lists more than 350,000 clones; approximately 90% were seen once. Source material: PBMCs or T cells enriched from blood (not recorded which). These receptors all stem from a man younger than 35 who had recovered from COVID-19. The CDR3 runs from the conserved cysteine through the conserved F or W. The D gene is left open where the match is weak. For some rows the clone size is stated as once, few or many, or as a class when expanded; others skip it.

d_gene	v_gene	j_gene	abundance	CDR3aa	CDR3nt
TRBD1	TRBV19	TRBJ2-2	.	CASSFDRVGTGELFF	TGTGCCAGTAGTTTCGACAGGGTCGGGACCGGGGAGCTGTTTTTT
.	TRBV7-2	TRBJ2-3	.	CASSPPRRGLPDTQYF	TGTGCCAGCAGCCCCCCTAGGAGGGGGCTCCCAGATACGCAGTATTTT
TRBD1	TRBV3-1/TRBV3-2	TRBJ2-7	.	CASSQWTGGYEQYF	TGTGCCAGCAGCCAATGGACAGGGGGATACGAGCAGTACTTC
TRBD2	TRBV3-1/TRBV3-2	TRBJ2-3	.	CASSISGGTPDTQYF	TGTGCCAGCAGCATTAGCGGGGGAACCCCAGATACGCAGTATTTT
.	TRBV19	TRBJ1-3	.	CASRRGYSGNTIYF	TGTGCCAGTAGGCGGGGATACTCTGGAAACACCATATATTTT
.	TRBV10-1	TRBJ2-3	.	CASSSGGTDTQYF	TGCGCCAGCAGTTCCGGTGGCACAGATACGCAGTATTTT
TRBD1	TRBV5-4	TRBJ2-2	.	CASSLPSSGQGTGELFF	TGTGCCAGCAGCTTGCCTTCTTCGGGACAGGGCACCGGGGAGCTGTTTTTT
TRBD1	TRBV27	TRBJ2-7	.	CASSYRGGEQYF	TGTGCCAGCAGTTACAGGGGTGGCGAGCAGTACTTC
.	TRBV5-1	TRBJ1-3	.	CASSLGGDPSGNTIYF	TGCGCCAGCAGCTTGGGGGGGGACCCCTCTGGAAACACCATATATTTT
.	TRBV21-1	TRBJ2-2	.	CASSKTNRTTGELFF	TGTGCCAGCAGCAAAACAAACCGAACCACCGGGGAGCTGTTTTTT
.	TRBV10-3	TRBJ1-1	.	CAMREQGSTEAFF	TGTGCCATGAGGGAACAGGGCAGCACTGAAGCTTTCTTT
.	TRBV6-5	TRBJ1-3	.	CASSSASSGNTIYF	TGTGCCAGCAGTTCGGCTAGCTCTGGAAACACCATATATTTT
.	TRBV6-1	TRBJ1-1	.	CASSERGTEAFF	TGTGCCAGCAGTGAACGAGGGACTGAAGCTTTCTTT
TRBD1	TRBV5-4	TRBJ1-1	once	CASSLMGTGDPEAFF	TGTGCCAGCAGCTTGATGGGGACAGGGGACCCAGAAGCTTTCTTT
.	TRBV18	TRBJ1-2	.	CASSPRGQPNYGYTF	TGTGCCAGCTCACCACGGGGGCAGCCTAACTATGGCTACACCTTC
TRBD1	TRBV9	TRBJ2-3	.	CASSIRQGSTDTQYF	TGTGCCAGCAGCATCCGACAGGGGAGCACAGATACGCAGTATTTT
.	TRBV28	TRBJ2-7	.	CASMGGDSYEQYF	TGTGCCAGCATGGGCGGGGACTCCTACGAGCAGTACTTC
TRBD1	TRBV2	TRBJ1-1	many	CASSGGQMNTEAFF	TGTGCCAGCAGTGGGGGACAGATGAACACTGAAGCTTTCTTT
.	TRBV25-1	TRBJ1-2	.	CASSDGGQGPKDGYTF	TGTGCCAGCAGTGACGGGGGGCAGGGACCTAAGGATGGCTACACCTTC
TRBD2	TRBV29-1	TRBJ2-1	.	CSVASGGFNEQFF	TGCAGCGTTGCTAGCGGGGGATTTAATGAGCAGTTCTTC
TRBD1	TRBV7-9	TRBJ1-5	once	CASSRTGDNQPQHF	TGTGCCAGCAGCCGGACAGGGGACAATCAGCCCCAGCATTTT
TRBD1	TRBV19	TRBJ1-1	.	CASSIDGFRGTEAFF	TGTGCCAGTAGTATAGACGGTTTCAGGGGGACTGAAGCTTTCTTT
.	TRBV3-1/TRBV3-2	TRBJ2-5	few	CASSPPLQGTGETQYF	TGTGCCAGCAGCCCTCCTCTACAGGGTACCGGGGAGACCCAGTACTTC
.	TRBV9	TRBJ2-1	once	CASSVGTTSSYNEQFF	TGTGCCAGCAGCGTAGGGACTACCTCCTCCTACAATGAGCAGTTCTTC
.	TRBV6-5	TRBJ1-5	.	CASWEGSNQPQHF	TGTGCAAGCTGGGAGGGTAGCAATCAGCCCCAGCATTTT
TRBD2	TRBV3-1/TRBV3-2	TRBJ2-3	.	CASSSSGGYQYF	TGTGCCAGCAGCTCCAGCGGGGGGTACCAGTATTTT